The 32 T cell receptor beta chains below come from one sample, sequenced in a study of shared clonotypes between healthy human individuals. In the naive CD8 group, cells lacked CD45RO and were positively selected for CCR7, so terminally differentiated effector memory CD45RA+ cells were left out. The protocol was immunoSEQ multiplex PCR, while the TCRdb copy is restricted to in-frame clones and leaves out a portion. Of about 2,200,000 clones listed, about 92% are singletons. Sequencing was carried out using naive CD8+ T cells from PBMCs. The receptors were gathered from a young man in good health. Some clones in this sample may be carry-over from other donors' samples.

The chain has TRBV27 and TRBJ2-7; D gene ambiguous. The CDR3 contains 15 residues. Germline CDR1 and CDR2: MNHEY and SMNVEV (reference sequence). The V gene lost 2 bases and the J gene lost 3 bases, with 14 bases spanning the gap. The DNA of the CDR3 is TGTGCCAGCAGTTTAGGCGTGGACCCCTACTACGAGCAGTACTTC. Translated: CASSLGVDPYYEQYF.

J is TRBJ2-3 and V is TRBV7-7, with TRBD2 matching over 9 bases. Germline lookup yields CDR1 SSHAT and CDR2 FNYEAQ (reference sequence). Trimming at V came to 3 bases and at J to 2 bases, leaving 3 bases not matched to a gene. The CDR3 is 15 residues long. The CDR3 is CASSLRLADTDTQYF. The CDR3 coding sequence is TGTGCCAGCAGCTTGAGACTAGCGGACACAGATACGCAGTATTTT. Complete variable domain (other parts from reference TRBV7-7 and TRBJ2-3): GAGVSQSPRYKVTKRGQDVTLRCDPISSHATLYWYQQALGQGPEFLTYFNYEAQPDKSGLPSDRFSAERPEGSISTLTIQRTEQRDSAMYRCASSLRLADTDTQYFGPGTRLTVL.

CDR3 region: CASSFSSGTMTYEQYF. In DNA, the CDR3 is TGTGCCAGCAGTTTCAGTAGCGGGACTATGACCTACGAGCAGTACTTC. The V and J genes are TRBV27 and TRBJ2-7; 8 nucleotides match TRBD2. Germline assignment: CDR1 MNHEY and CDR2 SMNVEV (reference sequence). This CDR3 has 16 residues. V trimming: 3 bases; J trimming: 2 bases; junction bases outside the gene matches: 9.

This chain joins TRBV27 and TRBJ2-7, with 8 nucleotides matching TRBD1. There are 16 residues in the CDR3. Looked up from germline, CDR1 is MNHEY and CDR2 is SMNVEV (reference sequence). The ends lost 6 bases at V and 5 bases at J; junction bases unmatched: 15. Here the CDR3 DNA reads TGTGCCAGCAGCCTACGGTCCCACAGGGGGTCGGACGAGCAGTACTTC. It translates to CASSLRSHRGSDEQYF.

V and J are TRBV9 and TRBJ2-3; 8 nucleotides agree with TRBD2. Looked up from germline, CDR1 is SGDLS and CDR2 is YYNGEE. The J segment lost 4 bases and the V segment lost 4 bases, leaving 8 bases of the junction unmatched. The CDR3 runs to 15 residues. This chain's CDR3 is CASSPRAGGADTQYF. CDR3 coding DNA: TGTGCCAGCAGCCCTCGGGCGGGGGGCGCAGATACGCAGTATTTT.

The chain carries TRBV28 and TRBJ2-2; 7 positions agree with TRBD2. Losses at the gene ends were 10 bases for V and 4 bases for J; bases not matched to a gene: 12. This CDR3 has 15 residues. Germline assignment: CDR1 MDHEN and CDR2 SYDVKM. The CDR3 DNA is TGTGCCACCCAGCCGACTAGCTGGGGCACCGGGGAGCTGTTTTTT. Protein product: CATQPTSWGTGELFF.

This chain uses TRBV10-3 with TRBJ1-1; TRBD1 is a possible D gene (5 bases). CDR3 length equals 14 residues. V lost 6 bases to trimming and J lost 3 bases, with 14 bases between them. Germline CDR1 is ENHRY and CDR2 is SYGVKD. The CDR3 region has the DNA TGTGCCATCAGACCGGACATAACCTACACTGAAGCTTTCTTT. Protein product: CAIRPDITYTEAFF.

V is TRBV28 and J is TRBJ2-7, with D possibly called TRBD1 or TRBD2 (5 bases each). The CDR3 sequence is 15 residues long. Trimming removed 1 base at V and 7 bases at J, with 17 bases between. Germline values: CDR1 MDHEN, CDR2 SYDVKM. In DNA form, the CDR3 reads TGTGCCAGCAGTTTATCCGGGGCAAGCCCGGGAGAGCAGTACTTC. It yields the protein CASSLSGASPGEQYF.

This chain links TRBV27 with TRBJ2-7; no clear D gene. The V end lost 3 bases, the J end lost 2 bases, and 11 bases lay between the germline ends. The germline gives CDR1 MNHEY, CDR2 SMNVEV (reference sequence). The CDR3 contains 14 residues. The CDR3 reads CASSFLSGTYEQYF. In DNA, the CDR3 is TGTGCCAGCAGTTTTTTGTCAGGTACCTACGAGCAGTACTTC.

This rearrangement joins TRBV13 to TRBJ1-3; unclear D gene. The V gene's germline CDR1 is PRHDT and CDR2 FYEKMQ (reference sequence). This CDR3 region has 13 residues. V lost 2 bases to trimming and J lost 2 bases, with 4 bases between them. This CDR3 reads CASSLIPGNTIYF. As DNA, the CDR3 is TGTGCCAGCAGCTTAATTCCTGGAAACACCATATATTTT. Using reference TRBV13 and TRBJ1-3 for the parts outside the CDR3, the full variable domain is AAGVIQSPRHLIKEKRETATLKCYPIPRHDTVYWYQQGPGQDPQFLISFYEKMQSDKGSIPDRFSAQQFSDYHSELNMSSLELGDSALYFCASSLIPGNTIYFGEGSWLTVV.

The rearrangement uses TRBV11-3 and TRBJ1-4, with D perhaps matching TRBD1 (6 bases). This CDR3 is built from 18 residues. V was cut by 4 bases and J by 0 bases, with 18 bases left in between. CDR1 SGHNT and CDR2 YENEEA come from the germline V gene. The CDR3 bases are TGTGCCAGCAGCTCACACTGGACAGAAATTGCAACTAATGAAAAACTGTTTTTT. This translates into CASSSHWTEIATNEKLFF.

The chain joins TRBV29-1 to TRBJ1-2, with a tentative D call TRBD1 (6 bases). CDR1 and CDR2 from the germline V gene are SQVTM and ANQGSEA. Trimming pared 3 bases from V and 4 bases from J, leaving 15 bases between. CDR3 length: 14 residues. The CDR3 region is CSVDTGTGAYGYTF. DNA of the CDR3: TGCAGCGTTGACACAGGGACGGGGGCCTATGGCTACACCTTC.

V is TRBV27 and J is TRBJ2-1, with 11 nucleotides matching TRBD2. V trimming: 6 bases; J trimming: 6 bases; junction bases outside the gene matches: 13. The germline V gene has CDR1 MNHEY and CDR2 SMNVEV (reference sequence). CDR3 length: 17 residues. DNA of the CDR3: TGTGCCAGCAGCATCCCTTTCTTAGCGGGAGGGCCCAATGAGCAGTTCTTC. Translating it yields CASSIPFLAGGPNEQFF.

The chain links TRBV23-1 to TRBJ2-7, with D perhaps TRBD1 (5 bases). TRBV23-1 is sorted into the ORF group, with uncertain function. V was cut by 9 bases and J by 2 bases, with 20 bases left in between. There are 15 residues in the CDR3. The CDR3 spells CARKRDSELTYEQYF. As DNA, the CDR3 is TGCGCCAGGAAACGCGACAGTGAGCTAACCTACGAGCAGTACTTC.

This chain's CDR3 is CAISEYPAGSTEAFF. CDR3 sequence (DNA): TGTGCCATCAGTGAGTACCCGGCCGGTAGCACTGAAGCTTTCTTT. V and J are TRBV10-3 and TRBJ1-1; D ambiguous. Germline CDR1 ENHRY, CDR2 SYGVKD. The V gene lost 1 base and the J gene lost 4 bases, with 13 bases spanning the gap. The CDR3 contains 15 residues.

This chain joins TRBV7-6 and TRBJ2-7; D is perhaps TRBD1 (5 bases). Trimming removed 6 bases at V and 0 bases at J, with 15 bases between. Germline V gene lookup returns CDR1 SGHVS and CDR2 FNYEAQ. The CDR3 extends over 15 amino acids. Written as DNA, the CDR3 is TGTGCCAGCAGTCCTACAGGTAGCTTCTCCTACGAGCAGTACTTC. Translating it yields CASSPTGSFSYEQYF.

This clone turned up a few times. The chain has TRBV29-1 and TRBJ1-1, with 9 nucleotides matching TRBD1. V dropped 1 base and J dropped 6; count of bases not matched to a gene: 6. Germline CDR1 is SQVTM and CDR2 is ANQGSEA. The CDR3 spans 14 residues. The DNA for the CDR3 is TGCAGCGTTGAAGGGACAGGGGCGGGGGCTGAAGCTTTCTTT. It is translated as CSVEGTGAGAEAFF. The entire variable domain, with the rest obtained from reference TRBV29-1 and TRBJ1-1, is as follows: SAVISQKPSRDICQRGTSLTIQCQVDSQVTMMFWYRQQPGQSLTLIATANQGSEATYESGFVIDKFPISRPNLTFSTLTVSNMSPEDSSIYLCSVEGTGAGAEAFFGQGTRLTVV.

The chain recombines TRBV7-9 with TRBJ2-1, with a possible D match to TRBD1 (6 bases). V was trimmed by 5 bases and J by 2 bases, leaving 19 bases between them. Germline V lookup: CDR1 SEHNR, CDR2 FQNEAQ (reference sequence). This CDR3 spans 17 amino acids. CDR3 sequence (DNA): TGTGCCAGCAGCCCTGCACAAGGGACATTCGCCTACAATGAGCAGTTCTTC. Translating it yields CASSPAQGTFAYNEQFF.

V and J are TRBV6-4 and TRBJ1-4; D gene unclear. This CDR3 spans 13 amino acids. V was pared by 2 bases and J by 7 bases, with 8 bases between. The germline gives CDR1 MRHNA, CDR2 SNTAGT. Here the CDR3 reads CASSDREGEKLFF. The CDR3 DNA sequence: TGTGCCAGCAGTGACAGGGAAGGTGAAAAACTGTTTTTT.

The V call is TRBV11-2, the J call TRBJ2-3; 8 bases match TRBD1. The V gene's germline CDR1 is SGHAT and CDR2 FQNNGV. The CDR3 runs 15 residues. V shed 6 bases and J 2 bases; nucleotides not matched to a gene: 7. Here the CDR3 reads CASRVRDRFTDTQYF. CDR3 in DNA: TGTGCCAGCAGGGTCCGGGACAGGTTCACAGATACGCAGTATTTT. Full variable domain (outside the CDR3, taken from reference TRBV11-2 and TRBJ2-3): EAGVAQSPRYKIIEKRQSVAFWCNPISGHATLYWYQQILGQGPKLLIQFQNNGVVDDSQLPKDRFSAERLKGVDSTLKIQPAKLEDSAVYLCASRVRDRFTDTQYFGPGTRLTVL.

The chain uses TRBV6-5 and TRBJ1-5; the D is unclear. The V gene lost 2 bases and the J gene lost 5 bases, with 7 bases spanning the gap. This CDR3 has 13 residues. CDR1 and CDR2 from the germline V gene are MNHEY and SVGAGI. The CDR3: CASSYREDQPQHF. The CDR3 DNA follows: TGTGCCAGCAGTTACAGGGAGGATCAGCCCCAGCATTTT.

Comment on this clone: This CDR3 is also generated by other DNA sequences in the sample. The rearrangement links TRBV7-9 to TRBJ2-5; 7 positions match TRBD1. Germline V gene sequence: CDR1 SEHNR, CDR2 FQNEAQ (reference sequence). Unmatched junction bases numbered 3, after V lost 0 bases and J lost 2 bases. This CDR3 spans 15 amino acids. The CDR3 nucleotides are TGTGCCAGCAGCTTAGCACAGGGGACACAAGAGACCCAGTACTTC. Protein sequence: CASSLAQGTQETQYF.

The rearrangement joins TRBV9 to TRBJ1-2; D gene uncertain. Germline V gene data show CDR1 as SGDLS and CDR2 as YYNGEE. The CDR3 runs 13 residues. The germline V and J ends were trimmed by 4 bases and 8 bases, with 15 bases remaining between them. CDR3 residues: CASSPRAGRGYTF. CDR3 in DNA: TGTGCCAGCAGCCCCCGGGCAGGTCGAGGCTACACCTTC.

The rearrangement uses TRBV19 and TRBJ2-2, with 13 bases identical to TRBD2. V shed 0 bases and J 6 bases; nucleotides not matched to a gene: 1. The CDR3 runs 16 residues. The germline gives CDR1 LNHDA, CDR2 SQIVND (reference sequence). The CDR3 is CASSIELAGGPGELFF. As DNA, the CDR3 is TGTGCCAGTAGTATAGAACTAGCGGGAGGGCCCGGGGAGCTGTTTTTT.

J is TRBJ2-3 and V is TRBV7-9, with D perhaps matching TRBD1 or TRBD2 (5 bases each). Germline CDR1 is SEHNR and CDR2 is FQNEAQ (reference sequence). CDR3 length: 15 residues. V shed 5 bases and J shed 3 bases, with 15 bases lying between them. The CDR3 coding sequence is TGTGCCAGCAGCCGTGGGGGTGCAGTTACAGATACGCAGTATTTT. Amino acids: CASSRGGAVTDTQYF.

The CDR3 loop is CSVDSGRAHNEQFF. CDR3 nucleotide sequence: TGCAGCGTTGATAGCGGGAGGGCCCACAATGAGCAGTTCTTC. V usage is TRBV29-1 and J usage is TRBJ2-1; 11 bases align to TRBD2. Germline loops: CDR1 SQVTM, CDR2 ANQGSEA. This CDR3 has 14 amino acids. V lost 3 bases, J lost 5 bases, and 3 bases stayed unmatched.

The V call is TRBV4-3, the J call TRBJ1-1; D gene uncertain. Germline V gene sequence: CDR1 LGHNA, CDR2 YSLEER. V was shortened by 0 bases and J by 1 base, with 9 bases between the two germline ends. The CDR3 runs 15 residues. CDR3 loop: CASSQEYFGNTEAFF. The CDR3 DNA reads TGCGCCAGCAGCCAAGAATATTTCGGGAACACTGAAGCTTTCTTT.

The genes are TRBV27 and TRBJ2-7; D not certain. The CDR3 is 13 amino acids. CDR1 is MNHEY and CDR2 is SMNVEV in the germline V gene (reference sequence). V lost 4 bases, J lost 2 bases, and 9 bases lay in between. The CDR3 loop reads CASSSFEPYEQYF. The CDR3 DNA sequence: TGTGCCAGCAGTTCGTTTGAGCCCTACGAGCAGTACTTC.

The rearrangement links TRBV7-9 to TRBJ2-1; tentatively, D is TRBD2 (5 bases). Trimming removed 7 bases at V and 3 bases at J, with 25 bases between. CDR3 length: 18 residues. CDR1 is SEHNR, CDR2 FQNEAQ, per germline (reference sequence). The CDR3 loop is CASTSVHPEPRDYNEQFF. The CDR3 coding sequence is TGTGCCAGCACCTCCGTCCACCCGGAGCCCCGGGACTACAATGAGCAGTTCTTC.

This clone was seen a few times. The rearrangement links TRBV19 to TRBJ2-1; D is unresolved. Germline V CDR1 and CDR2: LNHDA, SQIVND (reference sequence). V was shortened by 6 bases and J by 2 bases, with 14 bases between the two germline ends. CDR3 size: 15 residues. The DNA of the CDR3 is TGTGCCAGTAGCTGGCGCGGTGGGCCCTACAATGAGCAGTTCTTC. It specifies CASSWRGGPYNEQFF.

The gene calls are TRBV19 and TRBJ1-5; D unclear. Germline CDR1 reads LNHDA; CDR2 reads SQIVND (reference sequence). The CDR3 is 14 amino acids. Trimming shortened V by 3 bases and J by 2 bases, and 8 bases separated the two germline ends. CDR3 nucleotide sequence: TGTGCCAGTAGTATTCGTCCGGGCAATCAGCCCCAGCATTTT. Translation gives CASSIRPGNQPQHF.

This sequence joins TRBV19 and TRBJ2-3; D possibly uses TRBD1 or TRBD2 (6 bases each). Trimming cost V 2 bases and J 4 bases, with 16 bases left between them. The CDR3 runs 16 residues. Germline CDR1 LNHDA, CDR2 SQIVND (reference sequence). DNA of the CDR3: TGTGCCAGTAGTATAAGGGGGGCCCCATCCCCAGATACGCAGTATTTT. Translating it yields CASSIRGAPSPDTQYF. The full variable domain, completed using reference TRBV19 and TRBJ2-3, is DGGITQSPKYLFRKEGQNVTLSCEQNLNHDAMYWYRQDPGQGLRLIYYSQIVNDFQKGDIAEGYSVSREKKESFPLTVTSAQKNPTAFYLCASSIRGAPSPDTQYFGPGTRLTVL.